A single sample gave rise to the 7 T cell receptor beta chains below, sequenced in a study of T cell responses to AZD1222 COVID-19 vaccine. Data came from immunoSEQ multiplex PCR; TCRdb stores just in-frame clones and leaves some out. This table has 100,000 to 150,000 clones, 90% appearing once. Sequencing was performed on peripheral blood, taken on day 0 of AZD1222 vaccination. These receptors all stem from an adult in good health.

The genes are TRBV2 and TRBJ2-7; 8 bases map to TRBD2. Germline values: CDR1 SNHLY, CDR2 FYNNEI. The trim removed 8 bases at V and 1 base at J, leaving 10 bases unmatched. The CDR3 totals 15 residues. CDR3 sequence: CASGRGGGISYEQYF. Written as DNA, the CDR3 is TGTGCCAGCGGGAGAGGCGGGGGGATTTCCTACGAGCAGTACTTC.

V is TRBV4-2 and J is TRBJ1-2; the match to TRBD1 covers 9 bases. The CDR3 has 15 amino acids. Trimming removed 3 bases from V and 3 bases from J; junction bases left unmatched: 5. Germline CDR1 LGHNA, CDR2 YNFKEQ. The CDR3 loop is CASSQEQGADYGYTF. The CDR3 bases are TGTGCCAGCAGCCAGGAACAGGGGGCTGACTATGGCTACACCTTC.

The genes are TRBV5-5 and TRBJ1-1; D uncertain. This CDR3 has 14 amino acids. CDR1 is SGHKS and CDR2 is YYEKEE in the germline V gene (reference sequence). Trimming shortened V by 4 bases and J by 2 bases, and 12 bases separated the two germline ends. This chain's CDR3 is CASSLTRFNTEAFF. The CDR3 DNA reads TGTGCCAGCAGCCTGACACGGTTCAACACTGAAGCTTTCTTT. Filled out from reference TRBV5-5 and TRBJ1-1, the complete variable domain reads DAGVTQSPTHLIKTRGQQVTLRCSPISGHKSVSWYQQVLGQGPQFIFQYYEKEERGRGNFPDRFSARQFPNYSSELNVNALLLGDSALYLCASSLTRFNTEAFFGQGTRLTVV.

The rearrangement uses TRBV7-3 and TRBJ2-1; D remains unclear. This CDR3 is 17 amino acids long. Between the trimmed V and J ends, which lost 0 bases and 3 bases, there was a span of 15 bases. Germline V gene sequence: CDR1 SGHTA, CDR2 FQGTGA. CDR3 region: CASSLTPASIFYNEQFF. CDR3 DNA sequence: TGTGCCAGCAGCTTAACCCCGGCCTCCATCTTCTACAATGAGCAGTTCTTC.

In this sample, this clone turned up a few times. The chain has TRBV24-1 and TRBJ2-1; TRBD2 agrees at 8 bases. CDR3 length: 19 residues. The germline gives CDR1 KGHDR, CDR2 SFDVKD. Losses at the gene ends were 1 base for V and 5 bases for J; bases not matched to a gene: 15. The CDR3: CATSDLTPLGGGIDNEQFF. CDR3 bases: TGTGCCACCAGTGATTTAACCCCTCTCGGCGGGGGGATAGACAATGAGCAGTTCTTC.

CDR3 residues: CASSLEYRPSPLHF. The DNA for the CDR3 is TGTGCCAGCAGCTTAGAGTACAGACCATCACCCCTCCACTTT. The rearrangement links TRBV11-2 to TRBJ1-6, with D unresolved. Trimming pared 0 bases from V and 10 bases from J, leaving 10 bases between. Germline CDR1 SGHAT, CDR2 FQNNGV. CDR3 size: 14 residues.

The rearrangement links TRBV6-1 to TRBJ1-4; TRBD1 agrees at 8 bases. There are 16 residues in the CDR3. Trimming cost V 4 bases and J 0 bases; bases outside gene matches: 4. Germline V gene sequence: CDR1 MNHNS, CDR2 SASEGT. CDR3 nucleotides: TGTGCCAGCAGTGTACAACAGGGGGCAACTAATGAAAAACTGTTTTTT. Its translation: CASSVQQGATNEKLFF.